The 17 T cell receptor beta chains below come from one sample, sequenced in a study of blood T cell repertoires in COVID-19. Data came from immunoSEQ multiplex PCR; TCRdb stores just in-frame clones and leaves some out. In the table there are about 55,000 clones, 90% of which are singletons. Material for sequencing was peripheral blood. These receptors all come from a man aged 40-50 years with acute or convalescent COVID-19.

The V gene is TRBV27, the J gene TRBJ1-2; a weak D match, TRBD1 (5 bases). Germline assignment: CDR1 MNHEY and CDR2 SMNVEV (reference sequence). V gave up 6 bases and J gave up 8 bases, with 19 bases separating them. CDR3 length equals 14 residues. This CDR3 is CASSFRDSRGGYTF. CDR3 sequence (DNA): TGTGCCAGCAGCTTTCGGGACTCGCGTGGGGGCTACACCTTC.

The chain recombines TRBV9 with TRBJ1-2, with a possible D match to TRBD1 (6 bases). Deletions cut 6 bases from V and 4 bases from J, with 16 bases between. The CDR3 runs to 14 residues. Germline CDR1 SGDLS, CDR2 YYNGEE. The CDR3 region is CASTPRGGLYGYTF. DNA for the CDR3: TGTGCCAGCACCCCCCGCGGGGGCCTCTATGGCTACACCTTC.

This clone was seen once. V gene TRBV10-3 combines with J gene TRBJ2-1; TRBD2 agrees at 11 bases. Per germline, CDR1 ENHRY and CDR2 SYGVKD. The CDR3 length is 15 residues. J lost 3 bases, V lost 6 bases, and 4 bases had no gene match. The CDR3 DNA reads as TGTGCCATCAGACCCACTAGCGGGAGCTACAATGAGCAGTTCTTC. This translates into CAIRPTSGSYNEQFF.

The V gene is TRBV5-1, the J gene TRBJ1-4; no definite D call. The germline V gene has CDR1 SGHRS and CDR2 YFSETQ. This CDR3 has 16 amino acids. V gave up 4 bases and J gave up 4 bases, with 17 bases separating them. CDR3 amino acids: CASSPGNAASNEKLFF. CDR3 nucleotides: TGCGCCAGCAGCCCCGGGAATGCCGCAAGTAATGAAAAACTGTTTTTT.

This clone was counted once. V gene TRBV14 combines with J gene TRBJ1-2, with a weak D call TRBD1 (5 bases). V shed 4 bases and J shed 4 bases, with 10 bases lying between them. Germline V CDR1 and CDR2: SGHDN, FVKESK. The CDR3 totals 13 residues. The chain's CDR3 is CASSLTGGYGYTF. In DNA, the CDR3 is TGTGCCAGCAGCCTGACCGGGGGCTATGGCTACACCTTC.

This clone has only a few counts. Written as DNA, the CDR3 is TGTGCCAGCAGCTTGAGGGACTACACAGATACGCAGTATTTT. Its translation: CASSLRDYTDTQYF. This rearrangement joins TRBV7-2 to TRBJ2-3, with 7 bases matching TRBD2. The CDR3 covers 14 residues. V trimming: 3 bases; J trimming: 2 bases; junction bases outside the gene matches: 2. Germline CDR1 and CDR2: SGHTA and FQGNSA.

This rearrangement joins TRBV9 to TRBJ2-1; 8 nucleotides align to TRBD2. Germline CDR1 SGDLS, CDR2 YYNGEE. Germline trimming cut 0 bases from V and 8 bases from J; bases unmatched to any gene: 7. The CDR3 extends over 15 amino acids. This chain's CDR3 is CASSVVGGRFDEQFF. The CDR3 DNA sequence: TGTGCCAGCAGCGTAGTCGGCGGGAGGTTCGATGAGCAGTTCTTC.

A remark on this clone: The conserved phenylalanine or tryptophan normally closing the CDR3 is absent here, so this likely arose from a read error. It is unclear where the CDR3 begins or ends on the DNA, so no DNA is shown, and the CDR3 is as TCRdb lists it. The CDR3 loop reads CASSSSATG. The gene calls are TRBV9 and TRBJ2-3; the table's D call, TRBD2, was not checked against the DNA. Germline CDR1 is SGDLS and CDR2 is YYNGEE. The CDR3 is 9 residues long, ends included.

This clone was observed a single time. This chain uses TRBV5-1 with TRBJ2-5; 9 bases match TRBD2. Germline V gene data show CDR1 as SGHRS and CDR2 as YFSETQ. The CDR3 extends over 16 amino acids. Trimming cost V 1 base and J 2 bases; bases outside gene matches: 6. DNA for the CDR3: TGCGCCAGCAGCTTGATGACTAGCGGAGCGCAAGAGACCCAGTACTTC. Protein: CASSLMTSGAQETQYF.

The CDR3 here is CASSKDRGGGELFF. CDR3 coding DNA: TGTGCCAGTAGTAAAGACAGGGGAGGGGGGGAGCTGTTTTTT. This chain connects TRBV19 to TRBJ2-2, with D tentatively TRBD1 (8 bases). V was trimmed by 4 bases and J by 8 bases, leaving 14 bases between them. CDR3 length: 14 residues. Germline V gives CDR1 LNHDA, CDR2 SQIVND (reference sequence).

The chain joins TRBV6-5 to TRBJ2-1, with 8 bases matching TRBD2. Germline CDR1 MNHEY, CDR2 SVGAGI. The CDR3 length is 16 residues. V lost 0 bases and J lost 7; bases outside the gene matches: 8. The DNA for the CDR3 is TGTGCCAGCAGTTACTCAGGGGCGGGAGGCCTAAATGAGCAGTTCTTC. Translation gives CASSYSGAGGLNEQFF.

The chain recombines TRBV6-5 with TRBJ2-2; D gene ambiguous. Germline CDR1 and CDR2: MNHEY and SVGAGI. Trimming removed 9 bases from V and 4 bases from J, with 12 bases in between. The length of the CDR3 is 13 residues. The CDR3 coding sequence is TGTGCCAGTACCAAGCGAATCACCGGGGAGCTGTTTTTT. Protein: CASTKRITGELFF.

The rearrangement links TRBV3-1 (or the pseudogene TRBV3-2) to TRBJ2-3, with D perhaps matching TRBD1 (6 bases). Germline V gives CDR1 LGHDT, CDR2 YNNKEL (reference sequence). The CDR3 is made up of 15 amino acids. V was cut by 6 bases and J by 3 bases, with 16 bases left in between. DNA of the CDR3: TGTGCCAGCAGTAAAGGGCAGGGGAAAACAGATACGCAGTATTTT. This sequence encodes CASSKGQGKTDTQYF.

This clone was picked up one time. The rearrangement uses TRBV25-1 and TRBJ2-7, with D unclear. There are 13 residues in the CDR3. CDR1 and CDR2 (germline): MGHDK, SYGVNS. The V gene lost 6 bases and the J gene lost 2 bases, with 11 bases spanning the gap. The CDR3 sequence: CASRGDGPYEQYF. CDR3 coding DNA: TGTGCCAGCAGGGGCGACGGCCCCTACGAGCAGTACTTC.

The CDR3 protein is CASKNTEAFF. The CDR3 DNA is TGTGCCTCCAAGAACACTGAAGCTTTCTTT. The chain recombines TRBV30 with TRBJ1-1; D is uncertain. The CDR3 length is 10 residues. Trimming took 7 bases from V and 1 from J, leaving 4 bases between them. Germline V gives CDR1 GTSNPN, CDR2 SVGIG (reference sequence).

A few counts support this clone. The CDR3 loop reads CAWDDGTGYEQYF. The CDR3 bases are TGTGCCTGGGACGACGGGACAGGCTACGAGCAGTACTTC. The chain recombines TRBV30 with TRBJ2-7; TRBD1 agrees at 8 bases. Trimming took 5 bases from V and 3 from J; bases not matched to a gene: 6. CDR3 size: 13 residues. From germline, CDR1 is GTSNPN and CDR2 SVGIG (reference sequence).

Here the CDR3 DNA reads TGCGCCAGCAGCTCCACGGGGGGCCTATCTAGATCCGGGGAGCTGTTTTTT. Amino acids: CASSSTGGLSRSGELFF. This chain links TRBV5-1 with TRBJ2-2; weak D call: TRBD2 (7 bases). The CDR3 loop spans 17 amino acids. Germline CDR1 reads SGHRS; CDR2 reads YFSETQ. The ends were cut back, 3 bases at V and 6 bases at J, with 21 bases in the middle.